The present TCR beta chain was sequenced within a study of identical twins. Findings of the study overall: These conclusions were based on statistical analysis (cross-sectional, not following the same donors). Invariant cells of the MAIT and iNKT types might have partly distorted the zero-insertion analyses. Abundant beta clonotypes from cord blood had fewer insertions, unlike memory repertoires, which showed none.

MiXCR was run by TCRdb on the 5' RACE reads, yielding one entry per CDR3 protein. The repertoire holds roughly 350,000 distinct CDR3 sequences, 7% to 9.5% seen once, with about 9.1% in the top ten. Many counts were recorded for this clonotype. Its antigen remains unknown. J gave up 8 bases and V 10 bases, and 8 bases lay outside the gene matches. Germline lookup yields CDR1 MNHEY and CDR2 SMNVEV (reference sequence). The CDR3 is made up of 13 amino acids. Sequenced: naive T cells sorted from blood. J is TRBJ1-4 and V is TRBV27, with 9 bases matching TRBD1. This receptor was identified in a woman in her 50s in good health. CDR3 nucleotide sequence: TGTGCCACCTCGGGACAGGGAAAGGAAAAACTGTTTTTT. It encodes CATSGQGKEKLFF.